This T cell receptor beta chain was identified in a study of blood T cell repertoires in COVID-19. On the study more broadly: There were acute and convalescent COVID-19 samples, and they came from the United States, Italy and Spain. Sample material is recorded as cDNA or gDNA derived from T cells, B-cell-depleted T cells, or PBMCs.

In the original processing: It was from reference gene primer amplification that nucleated cell counts were estimated. Using immunoSEQ multiplex PCR, the repertoire was profiled, and TCRdb retains in-frame clones only, with some absent. V, J and clone size derive from that table, while D and trimming were established from the DNA sequence. This sample has around 280,000 clones; around 90% occur once, and the top ten carry over 1%. This clone occurred a few times. Germline CDR1 SGHTA, CDR2 FQGNSA. CDR3 length: 17 amino acids. The V segment lost 1 base and the J segment 7 bases; nucleotides outside the gene matches: 9.

This clonotype originated in a man between 65 and 85 years old with acute or convalescent COVID-19. The J gene is TRBJ2-1, the V gene TRBV7-2; 11 nucleotides line up with TRBD2. The sequencing sample was made of peripheral blood. CDR3 residues: CASSLVRTSGRINEQFF. The CDR3 bases are TGTGCCAGCAGCTTAGTCCGAACTAGCGGGAGAATTAATGAGCAGTTCTTC. The full variable domain, rest sourced from reference TRBV7-2 and TRBJ2-1, is GAGVSQSPSNKVTEKGKDVELRCDPISGHTALYWYRQSLGQGLEFLIYFQGNSAPDKSGLPSDRFSAERTGGSVSTLTIQRTQQEDSAVYLCASSLVRTSGRINEQFFGPGTRLTVL.